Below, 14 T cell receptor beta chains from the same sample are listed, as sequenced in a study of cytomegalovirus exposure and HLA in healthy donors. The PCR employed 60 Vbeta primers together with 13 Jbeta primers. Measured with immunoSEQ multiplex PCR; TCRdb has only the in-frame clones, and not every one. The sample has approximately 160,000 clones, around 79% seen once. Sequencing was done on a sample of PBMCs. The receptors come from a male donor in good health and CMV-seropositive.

This CDR3 is CSALDSWFTDTQYF. The CDR3 coding sequence is TGCAGCGCATTGGACAGTTGGTTCACAGATACGCAGTATTTT. The chain has TRBV29-1 and TRBJ2-3, with TRBD1 as a possible D gene (6 bases). Germline values: CDR1 SQVTM, CDR2 ANQGSEA. CDR3 length: 14 residues. Trimming removed 7 bases from V and 2 bases from J, with 16 bases in between.

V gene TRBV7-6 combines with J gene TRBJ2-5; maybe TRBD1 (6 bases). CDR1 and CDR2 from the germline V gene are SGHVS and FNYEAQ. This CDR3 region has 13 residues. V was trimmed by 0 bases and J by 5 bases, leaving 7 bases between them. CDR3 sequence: CASSLARGETQYF. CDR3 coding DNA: TGTGCCAGCAGCTTAGCAAGGGGGGAGACCCAGTACTTC.

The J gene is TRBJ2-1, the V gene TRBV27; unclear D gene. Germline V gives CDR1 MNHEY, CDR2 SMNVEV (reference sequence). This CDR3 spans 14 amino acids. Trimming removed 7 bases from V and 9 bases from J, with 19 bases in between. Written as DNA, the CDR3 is TGTGCCAGCAATTCCGCCGGCGGAATAGGTGAGCAGTTCTTC. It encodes CASNSAGGIGEQFF.

CDR3 sequence: CASSFLPDEQFF. The CDR3 DNA sequence: TGTGCCAGCAGCTTTCTGCCAGATGAGCAGTTCTTC. The gene calls are TRBV5-6 and TRBJ2-1; D ambiguous. With 2 bases removed from V and 8 bases from J, the gap between germline ends came to 8 bases. Germline CDR1 reads SGHDT; CDR2 reads YYEEEE. The length of the CDR3 is 12 residues.

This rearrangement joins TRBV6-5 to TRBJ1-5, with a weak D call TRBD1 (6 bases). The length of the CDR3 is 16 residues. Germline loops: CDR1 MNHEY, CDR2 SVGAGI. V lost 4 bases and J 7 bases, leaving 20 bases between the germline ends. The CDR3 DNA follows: TGTGCCAGCAGTTCGGACAGTGCCGCCCTTGGCCAGCCCCAGCATTTT. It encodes CASSSDSAALGQPQHF.

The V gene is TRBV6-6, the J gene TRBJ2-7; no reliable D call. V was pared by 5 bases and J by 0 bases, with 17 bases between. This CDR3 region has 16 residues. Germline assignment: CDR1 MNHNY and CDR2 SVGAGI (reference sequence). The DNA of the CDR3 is TGTGCCAGCAGTGCGCCGTTGACTCGGAGCTCCTACGAGCAGTACTTC. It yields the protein CASSAPLTRSSYEQYF.

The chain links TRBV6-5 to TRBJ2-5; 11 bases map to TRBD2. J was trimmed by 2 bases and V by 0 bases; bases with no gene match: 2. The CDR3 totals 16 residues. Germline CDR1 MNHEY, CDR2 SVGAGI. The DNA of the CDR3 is TGTGCCAGCAGTTACTCGACTAGCGGGACTCAAGAGACCCAGTACTTC. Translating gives CASSYSTSGTQETQYF.

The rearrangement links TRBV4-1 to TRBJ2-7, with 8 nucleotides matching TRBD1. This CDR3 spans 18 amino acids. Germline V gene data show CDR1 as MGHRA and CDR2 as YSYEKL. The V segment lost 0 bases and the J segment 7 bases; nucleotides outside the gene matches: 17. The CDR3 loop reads CASSQEWGVGRGHWEQYF. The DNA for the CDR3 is TGCGCCAGCAGCCAAGAATGGGGCGTCGGCAGGGGGCATTGGGAGCAGTACTTC.

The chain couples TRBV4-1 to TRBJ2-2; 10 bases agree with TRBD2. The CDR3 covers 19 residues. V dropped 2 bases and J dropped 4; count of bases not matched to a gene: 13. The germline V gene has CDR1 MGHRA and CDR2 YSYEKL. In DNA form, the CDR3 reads TGCGCCAGCAGCCAAAGGGCCCCTAGCGGGGGAATCCGCACCGGGGAGCTGTTTTTT. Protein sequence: CASSQRAPSGGIRTGELFF.

The CDR3 coding sequence is TGTGCCAGCAGCTTACTACCGGGTGGTGAAAAACTGTTTTTT. Translation gives CASSLLPGGEKLFF. This chain uses TRBV11-2 with TRBJ1-4; no clear D. Between the trimmed V and J ends, which lost 2 bases and 7 bases, there was a span of 11 bases. Germline V CDR1 and CDR2: SGHAT, FQNNGV. The CDR3 has 14 amino acids.

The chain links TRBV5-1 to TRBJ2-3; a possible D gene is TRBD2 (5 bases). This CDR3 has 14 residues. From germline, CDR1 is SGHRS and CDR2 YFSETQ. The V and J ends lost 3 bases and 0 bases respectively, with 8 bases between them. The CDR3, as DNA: TGCGCCAGCAGCTCTGACTATAGCACAGATACGCAGTATTTT. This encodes CASSSDYSTDTQYF. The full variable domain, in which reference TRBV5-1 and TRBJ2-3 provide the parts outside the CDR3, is KAGVTQTPRYLIKTRGQQVTLSCSPISGHRSVSWYQQTPGQGLQFLFEYFSETQRNKGNFPGRFSGRQFSNSRSEMNVSTLELGDSALYLCASSSDYSTDTQYFGPGTRLTVL.

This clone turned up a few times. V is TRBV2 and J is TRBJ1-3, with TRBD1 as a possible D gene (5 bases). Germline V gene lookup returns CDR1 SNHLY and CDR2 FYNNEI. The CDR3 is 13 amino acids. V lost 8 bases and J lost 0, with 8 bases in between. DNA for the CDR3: TGTGCCAGCTTAGACAGCTCTGGAAACACCATATATTTT. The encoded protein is CASLDSSGNTIYF. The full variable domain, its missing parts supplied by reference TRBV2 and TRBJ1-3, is EPEVTQTPSHQVTQMGQEVILRCVPISNHLYFYWYRQILGQKVEFLVSFYNNEISEKSEIFDDQFSVERPDGSNFTLKIRSTKLEDSAMYFCASLDSSGNTIYFGEGSWLTVV.

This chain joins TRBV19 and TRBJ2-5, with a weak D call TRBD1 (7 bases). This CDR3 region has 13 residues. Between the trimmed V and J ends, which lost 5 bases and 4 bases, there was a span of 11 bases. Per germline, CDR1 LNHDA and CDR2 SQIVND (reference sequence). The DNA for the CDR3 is TGTGCCAGTAGTCCTCAGGGGGGAGAGACCCAGTACTTC. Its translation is CASSPQGGETQYF. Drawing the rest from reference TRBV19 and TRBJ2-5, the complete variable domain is DGGITQSPKYLFRKEGQNVTLSCEQNLNHDAMYWYRQDPGQGLRLIYYSQIVNDFQKGDIAEGYSVSREKKESFPLTVTSAQKNPTAFYLCASSPQGGETQYFGPGTRLLVL.

The CDR3 DNA reads as TGCGCCAGCAGTGTGTCCAACTCTGGAAACACCATATATTTT. This codes for CASSVSNSGNTIYF. The chain uses TRBV10-1 and TRBJ1-3, with D unresolved. CDR1 WNHNN and CDR2 SYGVQD come from the germline V gene (reference sequence). V gave up 4 bases and J gave up 0 bases, with 7 bases separating them. The CDR3 length is 14 residues.